One T cell receptor (beta chain) is described in this entry. Its antigen is currently unknown. These data are taken from a study of PD-1 blockade in classical Hodgkin lymphoma. Points from the study as a whole: A reduction in baseline TCR diversity was reportedly seen in newly diagnosed patients relative to healthy donors.

Looked up from germline, CDR1 is MNHNS and CDR2 is SASEGT. This CDR3 is built from 15 residues. Trimming removed 2 bases at V and 8 bases at J, with 15 bases between. Indicated time point: newly diagnosed, previously untreated cHL patient sample. Sequencing used immunoSEQ multiplex PCR; TCRdb keeps in-frame clones, though not all of them. The sample gives about 47,000 clones, approximately 91% of which show up once; around 5% is in the top ten. The source of this sequence is a human donor with classical Hodgkin lymphoma. The chain employs TRBV6-1 and TRBJ1-4; the D gene is possibly TRBD1 (6 bases). Sequenced material: peripheral blood mononuclear cells (PBMCs). CDR3 bases: TGTGCCAGCAGTGAAATTTCAGGGGAGGAGGAAAAACTGTTTTTT. This codes for CASSEISGEEEKLFF.